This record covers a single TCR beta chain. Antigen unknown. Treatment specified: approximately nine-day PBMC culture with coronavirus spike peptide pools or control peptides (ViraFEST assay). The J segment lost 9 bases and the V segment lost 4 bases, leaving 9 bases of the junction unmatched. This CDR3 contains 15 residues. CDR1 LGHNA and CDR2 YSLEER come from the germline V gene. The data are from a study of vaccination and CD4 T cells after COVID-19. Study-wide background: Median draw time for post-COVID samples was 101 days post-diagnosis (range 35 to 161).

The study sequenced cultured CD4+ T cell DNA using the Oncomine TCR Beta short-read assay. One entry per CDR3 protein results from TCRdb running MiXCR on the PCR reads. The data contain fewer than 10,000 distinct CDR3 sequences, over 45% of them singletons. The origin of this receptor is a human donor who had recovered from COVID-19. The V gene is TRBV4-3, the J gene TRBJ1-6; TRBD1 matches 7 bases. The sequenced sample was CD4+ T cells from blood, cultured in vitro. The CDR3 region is CASSRDRDSGSPLHF. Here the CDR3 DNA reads TGCGCCAGCAGCCGTGACCGGGACAGCGGTTCACCCCTCCACTTT.